The rows below give T cell receptor beta chains drawn from one sample of a study of identical twins. Each CDR3 protein gets one entry after TCRdb re-called the 5' RACE reads with MiXCR. The sample has about 210,000 distinct CDR3 sequences; around 10% are singletons. Sequencing was performed on memory (CD45RO+) T cells sorted from blood. Receptor source: a woman under 30 in good health. CDR3s leave out the opening cysteine and the closing phenylalanine or tryptophan. Some rows mark clone size as missing; the rest say once, few, many or name a class of expanded clone.

cdr3_length	v_call	clone_size	j_call	cdr3_aa
13	TRBV5-1	.	TRBJ1-1	ASSLNPGVNTEAF
12	TRBV6-1	medium-sized	TRBJ2-2	ASTEGHASGELF
12	TRBV11-2	few	TRBJ2-6	ASSLEAVANVLT
10	TRBV3-1	many	TRBJ2-2	ASSQGGGELF
13	TRBV6-2/TRBV6-3	.	TRBJ2-7	ASRPRDRFRYEQY
10	TRBV20-1	.	TRBJ2-5	SGRGGEETQY
12	TRBV12-3/TRBV12-4	few	TRBJ2-2	ASSRGLGTGELF
11	TRBV20-1	.	TRBJ2-2	SATFPETGELF
14	TRBV12-3/TRBV12-4	few	TRBJ2-1	ASSPGLAGGRNEQF
14	TRBV5-1	few	TRBJ2-3	ASSLQTSGASGTQY
16	TRBV6-1	.	TRBJ2-5	ASAAGLAGGSNQETQY
13	TRBV14	many	TRBJ2-3	ASSPKTGSTDTQY
14	TRBV3-1	few	TRBJ2-1	ASSQDSEWPNNEQF
12	TRBV5-6	.	TRBJ1-2	ASSWNRINYGYT
11	TRBV6-2/TRBV6-3	.	TRBJ2-7	ASIARRSYEQY
16	TRBV2	.	TRBJ2-3	ASKGARQGRGHADTQY
13	TRBV4-3	few	TRBJ2-1	ASALTSGISSEQF
11	TRBV7-2	.	TRBJ2-4	ASSLSGKNIQY
17	TRBV11-2	many	TRBJ1-3	ASSLMPGGLPISGNTIY
16	TRBV10-3	.	TRBJ2-7	AISESQAGQGISYEQY
14	TRBV12-3/TRBV12-4	.	TRBJ2-1	ASSKLDHHLYNEQF
11	TRBV6-1	few	TRBJ1-3	ASIGRTRNTIY
12	TRBV9	many	TRBJ2-3	ASSVAGIADTQY
13	TRBV7-9	.	TRBJ2-7	ASSSGRVRHYEQY
12	TRBV9	many	TRBJ1-5	ASSVEGMDQPQH
11	TRBV20-1	few	TRBJ2-7	SARGDSPYEQY
14	TRBV5-1	many	TRBJ1-1	ASSSITTGATTEAF
12	TRBV20-1	.	TRBJ2-3	SARGQGAGDTQY
13	TRBV12-5	.	TRBJ2-1	ASGPSALAYNEQF
12	TRBV20-1	few	TRBJ2-7	SAGTGWGAYEQY
13	TRBV7-8	many	TRBJ1-5	ASSWGQGSYQPQH
12	TRBV7-9	.	TRBJ2-1	ASSLGGRADEQF
12	TRBV7-2	few	TRBJ1-2	ASSLAGGALGYT
10	TRBV12-3/TRBV12-4	.	TRBJ1-5	ASKYADQPQH
16	TRBV4-2	few	TRBJ2-7	ASSQDGPRGTGSYEQY
15	TRBV3-1	few	TRBJ2-1	ASSRGTSGVQKHEQF
15	TRBV4-1	many	TRBJ2-7	ASSQVPSPTGGYEQY
11	TRBV7-9	few	TRBJ2-3	ASRRESTDTQY
13	TRBV20-1	.	TRBJ2-2	SARFGRGESGELF
13	TRBV20-1	.	TRBJ1-4	SASRPSSTNEKLF
13	TRBV6-5	few	TRBJ1-3	ASSLESTGGNTIY
13	TRBV11-2	few	TRBJ2-1	ASSLWTSGGNEQF
13	TRBV6-1	.	TRBJ1-2	ASSRTASGGYGYT
13	TRBV3-1	few	TRBJ1-2	ASSPWVGGAYGYT
12	TRBV15	.	TRBJ2-2	ATSLDRTTGELF
12	TRBV10-3	many	TRBJ1-1	AISAGTLNTEAF
12	TRBV7-2	.	TRBJ2-7	ASSPETGRHEQY
12	TRBV20-1	.	TRBJ2-7	SARIGTGAYEQY
13	TRBV12-3/TRBV12-4	.	TRBJ2-3	ASRHSGGSTDTQY
11	TRBV12-3/TRBV12-4	many	TRBJ2-7	ASSLPGTYEQY
13	TRBV5-6	few	TRBJ2-1	ASSLRLAGNDEQF